Sequencing of this T cell receptor beta chain was carried out in a study of graft-versus-host responses after intestinal transplantation. On the study more broadly: Following induction with anti-thymocyte globulin, all recipients were given tacrolimus and steroids for about three years. Study-level points and caveats: The highest levels of circulating GvH clones went along with early declines in HvG clones after transplant. Recipient marrow showed GvH clones, some seen first in ileum or blood.

This clone occurred a few times. Its matching antigen is unknown. This table comes from immunoSEQ multiplex PCR, and its TCRdb copy is limited to in-frame clones, with some not included. The sample yields 75,000 to 100,000 clones, about 84% seen once. The CDR3 has 15 residues. CDR1 is MDHEN and CDR2 is SYDVKM in the germline V gene. V lost 5 bases to trimming and J lost 5 bases; unmatched junction nucleotides: 10. This rearrangement joins TRBV28 to TRBJ2-5; 8 positions match TRBD1. This sequence originates from a human patient who received an intestinal transplant, so some T cells may come from the graft donor. Specimen: PBMCs, collected 255 days after intestinal transplant. In DNA, the CDR3 is TGTGCCAGCAGTCCGACAGAGGACAGGGTCGAGACCCAGTACTTC. It encodes CASSPTEDRVETQYF.